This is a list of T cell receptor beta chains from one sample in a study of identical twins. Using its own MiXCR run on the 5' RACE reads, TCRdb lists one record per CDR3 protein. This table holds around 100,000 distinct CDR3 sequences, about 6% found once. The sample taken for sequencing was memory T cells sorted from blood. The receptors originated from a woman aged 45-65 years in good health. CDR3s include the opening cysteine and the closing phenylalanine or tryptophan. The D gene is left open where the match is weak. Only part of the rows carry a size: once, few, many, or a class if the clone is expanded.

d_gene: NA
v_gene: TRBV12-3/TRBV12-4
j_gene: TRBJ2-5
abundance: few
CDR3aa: CASSWMAQQETQYF
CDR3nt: TGTGCCAGCAGTTGGATGGCCCAGCAAGAGACCCAGTACTTC

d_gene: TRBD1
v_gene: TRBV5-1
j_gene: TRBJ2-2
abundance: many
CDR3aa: CASSLDRGNTGELFF
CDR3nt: TGCGCCAGCAGCTTGGACAGGGGGAACACCGGGGAGCTGTTTTTT

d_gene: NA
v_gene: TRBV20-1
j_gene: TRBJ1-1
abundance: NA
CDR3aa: CSARRPDAEAFF
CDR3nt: TGCAGTGCTAGACGGCCCGACGCTGAAGCTTTCTTT

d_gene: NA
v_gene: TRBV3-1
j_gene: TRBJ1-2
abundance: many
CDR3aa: CASSPSGGGYGYTF
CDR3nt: TGTGCCAGCAGCCCTAGCGGGGGGGGCTATGGCTACACCTTC

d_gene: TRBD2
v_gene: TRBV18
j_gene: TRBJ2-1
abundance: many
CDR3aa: CASSPRTSGSGEQFF
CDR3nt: TGTGCCAGCTCACCCCGGACTAGCGGGAGTGGCGAGCAGTTCTTC

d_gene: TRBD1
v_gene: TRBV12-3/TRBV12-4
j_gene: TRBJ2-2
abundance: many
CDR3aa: CASSLGQGTTGELFF
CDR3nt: TGTGCCAGCAGTTTAGGACAGGGGACCACCGGGGAGCTGTTTTTT

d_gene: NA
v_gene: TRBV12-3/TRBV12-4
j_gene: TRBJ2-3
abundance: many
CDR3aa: CASSLGGQGGDTQYF
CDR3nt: TGTGCCAGCAGTTTAGGTGGTCAGGGGGGTGATACGCAGTATTTT

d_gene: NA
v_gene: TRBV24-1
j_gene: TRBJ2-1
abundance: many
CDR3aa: CATSDSGGQRSYNEQFF
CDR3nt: TGTGCCACCAGTGATTCCGGAGGGCAACGTTCCTACAATGAGCAGTTCTTC

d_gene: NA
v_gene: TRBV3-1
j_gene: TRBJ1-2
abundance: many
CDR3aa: CASSQVKSGYTF
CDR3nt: TGTGCCAGCAGCCAAGTAAAGAGTGGCTACACCTTC

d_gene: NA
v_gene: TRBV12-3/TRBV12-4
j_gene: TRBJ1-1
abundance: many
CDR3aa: CASSSRGNTEAFF
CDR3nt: TGTGCCAGCAGTTCACGGGGGAACACTGAAGCTTTCTTT

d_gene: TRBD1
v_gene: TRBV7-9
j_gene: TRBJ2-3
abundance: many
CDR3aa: CASGDRGQDTQYF
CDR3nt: TGTGCCAGCGGTGACAGGGGGCAAGATACGCAGTATTTT

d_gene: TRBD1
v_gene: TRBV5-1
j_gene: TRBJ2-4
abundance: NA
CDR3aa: CASSLGQGSNIQYF
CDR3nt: TGCGCCAGCAGCTTAGGACAGGGCTCAAACATTCAGTACTTC

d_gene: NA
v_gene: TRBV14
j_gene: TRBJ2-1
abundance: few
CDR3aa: CASSQWRGGASYNEQFF
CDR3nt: TGTGCCAGCAGCCAATGGCGTGGCGGGGCATCCTACAATGAGCAGTTCTTC

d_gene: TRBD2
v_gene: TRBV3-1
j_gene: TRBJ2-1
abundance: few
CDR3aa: CASSQAGGRAKNEQFF
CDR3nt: TGTGCCAGCAGCCAAGCAGGCGGGAGGGCCAAAAATGAGCAGTTCTTC

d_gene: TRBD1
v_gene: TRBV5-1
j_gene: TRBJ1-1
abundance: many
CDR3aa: CASSRTGSFMNTEAFF
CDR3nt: TGCGCCAGCAGCCGGACAGGGTCCTTCATGAACACTGAAGCTTTCTTT

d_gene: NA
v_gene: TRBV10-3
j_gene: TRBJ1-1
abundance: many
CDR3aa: CATQWNTEAFF
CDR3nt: TGTGCCACCCAGTGGAACACTGAAGCTTTCTTT

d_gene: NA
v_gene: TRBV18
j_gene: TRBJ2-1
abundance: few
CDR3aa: CASSPEAFYNEQFF
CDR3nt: TGTGCCAGCTCACCGGAGGCTTTTTACAATGAGCAGTTCTTC

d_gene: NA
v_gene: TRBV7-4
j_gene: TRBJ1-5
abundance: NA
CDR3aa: CASSLYLWQVIQPQHF
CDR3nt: TGTGCCAGCAGCTTATATCTGTGGCAGGTTATTCAGCCCCAGCATTTT

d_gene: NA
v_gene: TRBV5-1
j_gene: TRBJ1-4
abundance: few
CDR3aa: CATRGGGATNEKLFF
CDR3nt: TGCGCCACCAGGGGCGGGGGAGCAACTAATGAAAAACTGTTTTTT

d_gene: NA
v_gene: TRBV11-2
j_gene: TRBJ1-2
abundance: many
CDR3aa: CASSSVRERNYGYTF
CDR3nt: TGTGCCAGCAGCTCAGTCCGGGAAAGGAACTATGGCTACACCTTC

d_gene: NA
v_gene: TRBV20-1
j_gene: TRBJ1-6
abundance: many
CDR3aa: CSARDRGSSYNSPLHF
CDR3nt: TGCAGTGCTAGAGATCGGGGGAGCTCCTATAATTCACCCCTCCACTTT

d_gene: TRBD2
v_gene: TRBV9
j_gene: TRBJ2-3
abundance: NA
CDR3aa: CASSVAAGGNTDTQYF
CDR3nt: TGTGCCAGCAGCGTAGCTGCGGGGGGAAACACAGATACGCAGTATTTT

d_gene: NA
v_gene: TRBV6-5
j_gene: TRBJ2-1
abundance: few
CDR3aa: CASSPSGSGGSSYNEQFF
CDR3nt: TGTGCCAGCAGCCCCTCGGGGAGCGGAGGGAGCTCCTACAATGAGCAGTTCTTC

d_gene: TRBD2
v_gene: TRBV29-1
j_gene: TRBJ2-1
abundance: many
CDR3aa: CSVGLAANEQFF
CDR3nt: TGCAGCGTTGGGCTAGCGGCAAATGAGCAGTTCTTC

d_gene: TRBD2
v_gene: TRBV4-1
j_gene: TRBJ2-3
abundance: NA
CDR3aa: CASSQAMGSGGLTDTQYF
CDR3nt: TGCGCCAGCAGCCAAGCTATGGGCAGCGGGGGACTCACAGATACGCAGTATTTT

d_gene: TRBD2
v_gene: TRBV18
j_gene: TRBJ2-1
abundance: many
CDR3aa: CASSPISGTSNNEQFF
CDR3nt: TGTGCCAGCTCACCGATTTCAGGGACTAGTAACAATGAGCAGTTCTTC

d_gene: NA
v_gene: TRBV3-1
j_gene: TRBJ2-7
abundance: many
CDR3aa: CASSRNEEQYF
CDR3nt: TGTGCCAGCAGCCGGAACGAGGAGCAGTACTTC

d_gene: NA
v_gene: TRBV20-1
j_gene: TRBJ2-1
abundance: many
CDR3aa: CSARTRDSSYNEQFF
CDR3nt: TGCAGTGCGAGAACTAGGGATTCCTCCTACAATGAGCAGTTCTTC

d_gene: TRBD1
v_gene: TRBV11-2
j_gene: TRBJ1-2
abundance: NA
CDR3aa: CASSSTRSDPQGLDGYTF
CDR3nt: TGTGCCAGCAGCTCAACACGCTCCGATCCACAGGGGCTGGATGGCTACACCTTC

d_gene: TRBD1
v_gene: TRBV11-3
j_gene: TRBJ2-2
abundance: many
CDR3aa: CASSLRDLDRVRTGTGELFF
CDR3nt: TGTGCCAGCAGCCTCCGAGACTTGGACAGGGTGCGGACTGGCACCGGGGAGCTGTTTTTT

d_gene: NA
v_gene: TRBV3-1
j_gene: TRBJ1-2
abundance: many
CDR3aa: CASSQEYRSNYGYTF
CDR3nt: TGTGCCAGCAGCCAAGAATACAGGTCTAACTATGGCTACACCTTC

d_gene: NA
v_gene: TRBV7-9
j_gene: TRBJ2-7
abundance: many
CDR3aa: CASSPTQYEQYF
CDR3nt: TGTGCCAGCAGCCCCACACAATACGAGCAGTACTTC

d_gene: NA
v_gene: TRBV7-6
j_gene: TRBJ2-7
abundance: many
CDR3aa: CASSSGTSSSYEQYF
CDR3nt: TGTGCCAGCAGCTCCGGGACCTCGAGCTCCTACGAGCAGTACTTC

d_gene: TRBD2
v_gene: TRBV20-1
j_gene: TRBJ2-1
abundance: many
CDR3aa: CSAAGREGRHNEQFF
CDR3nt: TGCAGTGCCGCGGGGCGGGAGGGTCGCCACAATGAGCAGTTCTTC

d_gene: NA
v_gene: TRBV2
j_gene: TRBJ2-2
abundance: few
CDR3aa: CASTREINTGELFF
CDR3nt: TGTGCCAGCACCAGGGAGATTAACACCGGGGAGCTGTTTTTT

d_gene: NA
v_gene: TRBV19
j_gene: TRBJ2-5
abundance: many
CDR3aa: CATGPPGRETQYF
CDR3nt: TGTGCCACCGGACCCCCCGGGCGGGAGACCCAGTACTTC